The source of this T cell receptor beta chain is a study of blood T cells in healthy people across ages. Healthy Russian Caucasian donors spanned ages roughly 6 to 90 years. Isolated PBMCs totaled at least 7 million in each sample. Combining a sample-barcoded 5' primer with a J-beta primer mix, a second PCR ran for roughly 6 to 11 cycles. The template-switch adaptor was a 5' adaptor with 12 random nucleotides. It tagged each cDNA molecule. Every sample produced at least 3 million CDR3-containing paired-end reads. MiXCR, applied by TCRdb to the 5' RACE reads, yields one record per CDR3 protein. The data show 650,000 to 1,000,000 distinct CDR3 sequences, under 40% seen once. The CDR3 has 16 residues. Germline CDR1 is MNHNS and CDR2 is SASEGT.

J is TRBJ2-1 and V is TRBV6-1, with D possibly matching TRBD1 (5 bases). The last part of the DNA fits TRBJ2-7 better; the J call may be wrong. The sample taken for sequencing was blood. This clonotype originated in a man aged 18 to 29 in good health. The CDR3 DNA follows: TGTGCCAGCAGCCCAAGTGGGGCCCTCCTCTACAATGAGCAGTACTTC. Protein: CASSPSGALLYNEQYF.